The 3 T cell receptor beta chains below all came from one sample that was sequenced in a study of shared clonotypes between healthy human individuals. TCRdb keeps only in-frame clones here, not all; method: immunoSEQ multiplex PCR. Altogether under 700,000 clones are present, around 96% being singletons, with the ten largest covering 0.11%. CD8 cells regarded as naive lacked CD45RO, were positively chosen for CCR7, and omitted terminally differentiated effector memory CD45RA+ cells. Sequenced material: naive CD8+ T cells sorted from blood. These TCRs come from a woman in her twenties or thirties in good health.

The chain links TRBV29-1 to TRBJ1-5, with 11 bases that match TRBD1. The V gene end was trimmed by 7 bases and the J gene end by 7 bases; junction bases not matched to a gene: 3. Germline V lookup: CDR1 SQVTM, CDR2 ANQGSEA. This CDR3 is 12 amino acids long. The CDR3 region is CSAWTGGQPQHF. Written as DNA, the CDR3 is TGCAGCGCCTGGACAGGGGGCCAGCCCCAGCATTTT. Together with reference TRBV29-1 and TRBJ1-5, the CDR3 gives the full variable domain: SAVISQKPSRDICQRGTSLTIQCQVDSQVTMMFWYRQQPGQSLTLIATANQGSEATYESGFVIDKFPISRPNLTFSTLTVSNMSPEDSSIYLCSAWTGGQPQHFGDGTRLSIL.

The chain employs TRBV27 and TRBJ2-1, with 9 positions matching TRBD2. Germline V lookup: CDR1 MNHEY, CDR2 SMNVEV (reference sequence). This CDR3 comprises 12 residues. J was trimmed by 10 bases and V by 8 bases; bases with no gene match: 6. CDR3 sequence reads: CASCSGSLEQFF. The CDR3 bases are TGTGCCAGCTGTAGCGGGAGTTTGGAGCAGTTCTTC.

V is TRBV28 and J is TRBJ1-1, with 8 bases fitting TRBD1. Germline CDR1 is MDHEN and CDR2 is SYDVKM. V trimming: 6 bases; J trimming: 1 base; junction bases outside the gene matches: 7. This CDR3 spans 15 amino acids. The CDR3 bases are TGTGCCAGCAGCCTGACAGGGGCACCGAACACTGAAGCTTTCTTT. The encoded protein is CASSLTGAPNTEAFF.